The rows below give T cell receptor beta chains drawn from one sample of a study of blood T cell repertoires in COVID-19. The method was immunoSEQ multiplex PCR; TCRdb's version includes in-frame clones alone and lacks a portion of them. This table holds about 280,000 clones, around 80% found once. Material for sequencing was PBMCs or T cells enriched from blood (not recorded which). The source of these receptors is a man in his forties who had been exposed to COVID-19. CDR3s include the opening cysteine and the closing phenylalanine or tryptophan. A D gene is named only where the DNA matches it firmly. Expanded clones get a size class; other rows say once, few or many, or leave the size out.

j_call clone_size v_call d_call cdr3_nt cdr3_aa
TRBJ1-1 . TRBV12-3/TRBV12-4 . TGTGCCAGCAGTTCGAGGGGGAAGACTGAAGCTTTCTTT CASSSRGKTEAFF
TRBJ2-1 once TRBV27 TRBD1 TGTGCCAGCATCGCAATGCAGGGGGCGAATGAGCAGTTCTTC CASIAMQGANEQFF
TRBJ1-4 . TRBV3-1/TRBV3-2 TRBD1 TGTGCCAGCAGCCTGCGGACAGGGTTTATTAATGAAAAACTGTTTTTT CASSLRTGFINEKLFF
TRBJ2-2 . TRBV6-5 . TGTGCCAGCAGTTACTCTAATATCGGGGAGCTGTTTTTT CASSYSNIGELFF
TRBJ2-1 few TRBV13 . TGTGCCAGCAGCTTAGACTCCGGACTAGGGGGTCGGGATGAGCAGTTCTTC CASSLDSGLGGRDEQFF
TRBJ2-5 . TRBV5-1 TRBD1 TGCGCCAGCAGCACCTCCGGGACAGGGAAAGAGACCCAGTACTTC CASSTSGTGKETQYF
TRBJ1-2 . TRBV6-5 . TGTGCCAGCAGGGATGTCCTCCAGGCGTACGGCTACACCTTC CASRDVLQAYGYTF
TRBJ1-1 . TRBV6-5 . TGTGCCAGCAGTTACCAGAATCTGGGGGGAACTGAAGCTTTCTTT CASSYQNLGGTEAFF
TRBJ1-2 . TRBV2 TRBD1 TGTGCCAGCCCGATCGGACAGGATTATGGCTACACCTTC CASPIGQDYGYTF
TRBJ1-1 . TRBV5-1 TRBD1 TGCGCCAGCAGCTCGGGGACAGGGGTCGGTGAAGCTTTCTTT CASSSGTGVGEAFF
TRBJ1-6 few TRBV5-1 . TGCGCCAGCAGCTCCGGACAGCCTAATTCACCCCTCCACTTT CASSSGQPNSPLHF
TRBJ2-2 . TRBV6-5 . TGTGCCAGCAGACTGATTCCCGGGGAGCTGTTTTTT CASRLIPGELFF
TRBJ2-1 . TRBV6-6 . TGTGCCAGCGAGGGTAGTGGCAGTGAGCAGTTCTTC CASEGSGSEQFF
TRBJ2-6 . TRBV10-3 TRBD1 TGTGCCATCAGCGGGGACAGCCTTGGGGCCAACGTCCTGACTTTC CAISGDSLGANVLTF
TRBJ2-3 . TRBV5-1 TRBD2 TGCGCCAGCAGCTTGCGGGGGACTAGCGGAGATACGCAGTATTTT CASSLRGTSGDTQYF
TRBJ1-3 . TRBV4-2 TRBD1 TGTGCCAGCAGCCAGTCCGGGACAGGGCTCTCTGGAAACACCATATATTTT CASSQSGTGLSGNTIYF
TRBJ2-2 . TRBV5-1 . TGCGCCAGCAGCTTACCGGTAATCGGGGAGCTGTTTTTT CASSLPVIGELFF
TRBJ2-5 . TRBV10-2 TRBD2 TGCGCCAGCAACCTCCGTCTAGCGGGAGTTGAGACCCAGTACTTC CASNLRLAGVETQYF
TRBJ1-3 . TRBV5-1 TRBD1 TGCGCCAGCAGCTCGGGGCAGGGGGCTGGAAACACCATATATTTT CASSSGQGAGNTIYF
TRBJ2-3 . TRBV18 . TGTGCCAGCGGATCCCGGTTGGACAGTAGCACAGATACGCAGTATTTT CASGSRLDSSTDTQYF
TRBJ1-4 . TRBV6-5 . TGTGCCAGCAGTTATTACAGGTCAACTAATGAAAAACTGTTTTTT CASSYYRSTNEKLFF
TRBJ2-7 . TRBV9 TRBD2 TGTGCCAGCAGCGCGGAGCCCACGGGACTAAGCGGGATTTACGAGCAGTACTTC CASSAEPTGLSGIYEQYF
TRBJ2-4 once TRBV5-1 . TGCGCCAGCGATTCCGGGAAACACGGGGACATTCAGTACTTC CASDSGKHGDIQYF
TRBJ2-1 . TRBV10-3 TRBD2 TGTGCCCACGCTCGGGGGGAAGGCGATGAGCAGTTCTTC CAHARGEGDEQFF
TRBJ2-3 . TRBV11-3 TRBD2 TGTGCCAGCAGCTCCGGGACTAGCGGAACGCAGTATTTT CASSSGTSGTQYF
TRBJ1-6 . TRBV7-2 . TGTGCCAGCAGCTCATGGGCGACCGTACCTGCTAATTCACCCCTCCACTTT CASSSWATVPANSPLHF
TRBJ2-7 once TRBV12-5 . TGTGCTAGTGGTTTGGCGGGTTGGGCGGGCAAGGTCGAGCAGTACTTC CASGLAGWAGKVEQYF
TRBJ1-2 . TRBV9 . TGTGCCAGCAGCGCGATCGGGGGGTTGAGCTACACCTTC CASSAIGGLSYTF
TRBJ1-5 . TRBV12-5 . TGTGCTAGTGGTTTCTATCAGCCCCAGCATTTT CASGFYQPQHF
TRBJ2-1 . TRBV12-5 . TGTGCTAGTGGTAAACCGGGGGATAGCTCCTTTATCTTC CASGKPGDSSFIF
TRBJ2-1 . TRBV3-1/TRBV3-2 . TGTGCCAGCAGCCTGACGGGTGGCTCCTACAATGAGCAGTTCTTC CASSLTGGSYNEQFF
TRBJ1-3 . TRBV7-9 . TGTGCCAGCAGCTCGGGGGGCCTCGGAAACACCATATATTTT CASSSGGLGNTIYF
TRBJ2-7 . TRBV7-9 . TGTGCCAGCAGCCCCTCTAGCTACTTGAGCGAGCAGTACTTC CASSPSSYLSEQYF
TRBJ2-3 . TRBV5-8 TRBD1 TGTGCCAGTGGACAGGGAAACACAGATACGCAGTATTTT CASGQGNTDTQYF
TRBJ1-2 . TRBV10-3 TRBD1 TGTGCCATCAGTCCCGGGACAGGGGGATATGGCTACACCTTC CAISPGTGGYGYTF
TRBJ2-1 . TRBV10-1 TRBD1 TGCGCCAGCAGTGTTGGACAGGGGGTAAATGAGCAGTTCTTC CASSVGQGVNEQFF
TRBJ1-2 once TRBV30 TRBD1 TGTGCCTGGATCGGGACAGGGGGCTATGGCTACACCTTC CAWIGTGGYGYTF
TRBJ2-7 . TRBV7-9 . TGTGCCAGCAGCCCCGCGGGATCCTACGAGCAGTACTTC CASSPAGSYEQYF
TRBJ2-1 few TRBV24-1 . TGTGCCACCAGTATCGCGGACTCACATCCGTCATCGAGAGGTGAGCAGTTCTTC CATSIADSHPSSRGEQFF
TRBJ2-3 once TRBV5-1 . TGCGCCAGCAGTCCGGACACACCCGATACGCAGTATTTT CASSPDTPDTQYF
TRBJ2-7 . TRBV19 TRBD1 TGTGCCAGTAGTATGTCGGCGCAGGGGGCCACCTACGAGCAGTACTTC CASSMSAQGATYEQYF
TRBJ1-2 . TRBV29-1 . TGCAGCGTTGAACAGGGGTTCTCGAACTATGGCTACACCTTC CSVEQGFSNYGYTF
TRBJ1-5 . TRBV24-1 TRBD1 TGTGCCACCAGAATGACAGGGGAGAATCAGCCCCAGCATTTT CATRMTGENQPQHF
TRBJ2-4 . TRBV7-8 TRBD1 TGTGCCAGCAGCGTCGACAGGGGAAGTATAGCCAAAAACATTCAGTACTTC CASSVDRGSIAKNIQYF
TRBJ1-6 . TRBV5-5 . TGTGCCAGCAGTTATGATGCTTCTCTATCTCTCGGTTCACCCCTCCACTTT CASSYDASLSLGSPLHF
TRBJ2-1 . TRBV30 TRBD2 TGTGCCTGGGGGACAGGACTAGCGGGTCTTGTACAGCAGTTCTTC CAWGTGLAGLVQQFF
TRBJ1-4 . TRBV6-5 TRBD1 TGTGCCAGCATTCGGGGTAACAGGGGGTACGAAAAACTGTTTTTT CASIRGNRGYEKLFF
TRBJ2-7 few TRBV20-1 . TGCAGTGCTAGTGGTCTTGGCATCTCTGACGAGCAGTACTTC CSASGLGISDEQYF
TRBJ1-1 . TRBV6-6 . TGTGCCAGCAGTCAGGGCGGGGTTGAAGCTTTCTTT CASSQGGVEAFF
TRBJ1-4 . TRBV11-2 . TGTGCCAGCAGCTTAGAAATCCCAGGGCCTAATGAAAAACTGTTTTTT CASSLEIPGPNEKLFF